These T cell receptor beta chains were read from a single sample in a study of T cell changes during pregnancy in multiple sclerosis. Measured with immunoSEQ multiplex PCR; TCRdb has only the in-frame clones, and not every one. Among around 50,000 clones listed, approximately 90% were seen once. Sample: peripheral blood, taken in the first trimester of pregnancy. The receptors derive from a female donor with multiple sclerosis, enrolled in a pregnancy study. The CDR3 runs from the conserved cysteine through the conserved F or W. D genes are given only for firm matches. Clone size appears in some rows only: once, few, many, or a class for an expanded clone.

j_gene: TRBJ1-2; abundance: -; d_gene: TRBD1; v_gene: TRBV28; CDR3aa: CASRWDRGYGYTF; CDR3nt: TGTGCCAGCAGATGGGACAGGGGCTATGGCTACACCTTC
j_gene: TRBJ2-3; abundance: -; d_gene: -; v_gene: TRBV2; CDR3aa: CASSVETADTTDTQYF; CDR3nt: TGTGCCAGCAGTGTTGAGACTGCTGATACCACAGATACGCAGTATTTT
j_gene: TRBJ2-3; abundance: once; d_gene: -; v_gene: TRBV14; CDR3aa: CASSQAGASNTDTQYF; CDR3nt: TGTGCCAGCAGCCAGGCGGGGGCGAGTAACACAGATACGCAGTATTTT
j_gene: TRBJ1-2; abundance: once; d_gene: -; v_gene: TRBV2; CDR3aa: CASREQGIYGYTF; CDR3nt: TGTGCCAGCAGAGAGCAGGGGATCTATGGCTACACCTTC
j_gene: TRBJ2-1; abundance: -; d_gene: TRBD2; v_gene: TRBV27; CDR3aa: CASSFGVPVGLAGGNEQFF; CDR3nt: TGTGCCAGCAGTTTTGGCGTTCCGGTAGGACTAGCGGGGGGCAATGAGCAGTTCTTC
j_gene: TRBJ1-1; abundance: few; d_gene: -; v_gene: TRBV2; CDR3aa: CASTAAGGPTEAFF; CDR3nt: TGTGCCAGCACTGCCGCCGGGGGGCCCACTGAAGCTTTCTTT
j_gene: TRBJ2-5; abundance: -; d_gene: -; v_gene: TRBV6-1; CDR3aa: CASSEAYRVQETQYF; CDR3nt: TGTGCCAGCAGTGAAGCGTACCGGGTTCAAGAGACCCAGTACTTC
j_gene: TRBJ1-3; abundance: -; d_gene: -; v_gene: TRBV15; CDR3aa: CATSRETGRDTIYF; CDR3nt: TGTGCCACCAGCAGAGAAACAGGGAGAGACACCATATATTTT
j_gene: TRBJ1-5; abundance: once; d_gene: -; v_gene: TRBV7-9; CDR3aa: CASSLGGLPDLHF; CDR3nt: TGTGCCAGCAGCTTAGGGGGACTACCCGACTTGCATTTT
j_gene: TRBJ2-6; abundance: -; d_gene: -; v_gene: TRBV19; CDR3aa: CASAGFSGANVLTF; CDR3nt: TGTGCCAGCGCAGGGTTCTCTGGGGCCAACGTCCTGACTTTC
j_gene: TRBJ1-2; abundance: -; d_gene: -; v_gene: TRBV2; CDR3aa: CASSNRDGYGYTF; CDR3nt: TGTGCCAGCAGCAACAGGGATGGCTATGGCTACACCTTC
j_gene: TRBJ1-1; abundance: -; d_gene: -; v_gene: TRBV4-2; CDR3aa: CASSQAARDTEAFF; CDR3nt: TGTGCCAGCAGCCAGGCCGCACGGGACACTGAAGCTTTCTTT
j_gene: TRBJ2-1; abundance: -; d_gene: TRBD2; v_gene: TRBV5-6; CDR3aa: CASSLVGTSNEQFF; CDR3nt: TGTGCCAGCAGCTTGGTTGGGACTAGCAATGAGCAGTTCTTC
j_gene: TRBJ1-1; abundance: -; d_gene: -; v_gene: TRBV2; CDR3aa: CASSGGRVIAEAFF; CDR3nt: TGTGCCAGCAGTGGGGGGCGGGTGATCGCTGAAGCTTTCTTT
j_gene: TRBJ1-1; abundance: -; d_gene: TRBD1; v_gene: TRBV5-5; CDR3aa: CASSLFGQGLNTEAFF; CDR3nt: TGTGCCAGCAGCTTGTTCGGACAGGGGTTGAACACTGAAGCTTTCTTT
j_gene: TRBJ1-1; abundance: -; d_gene: -; v_gene: TRBV7-2; CDR3aa: CASSPQVASEAFF; CDR3nt: TGTGCCAGCAGCCCTCAGGTCGCCTCTGAAGCTTTCTTT
j_gene: TRBJ2-7; abundance: few; d_gene: TRBD1; v_gene: TRBV6-5; CDR3aa: CASSWTGAGDEQYF; CDR3nt: TGTGCCAGCAGTTGGACAGGGGCTGGGGATGAGCAGTACTTC
j_gene: TRBJ2-5; abundance: -; d_gene: -; v_gene: TRBV19; CDR3aa: CASSRGGMETQYF; CDR3nt: TGTGCCAGTAGTAGAGGAGGGATGGAGACCCAGTACTTC
j_gene: TRBJ2-1; abundance: -; d_gene: TRBD1; v_gene: TRBV5-1; CDR3aa: CASSLGDREYNEQFF; CDR3nt: TGCGCCAGCAGCTTGGGGGACAGGGAGTACAATGAGCAGTTCTTC
j_gene: TRBJ2-6; abundance: -; d_gene: TRBD1; v_gene: TRBV5-6; CDR3aa: CASSLGLTGGGSNVLTF; CDR3nt: TGTGCCAGCAGCTTAGGTCTGACAGGGGGCGGGTCAAACGTCCTGACTTTC
j_gene: TRBJ1-3; abundance: once; d_gene: TRBD1; v_gene: TRBV7-3; CDR3aa: CASIVGGRDRECSGNTIYF; CDR3nt: TGTGCCAGCATAGTAGGGGGACGGGACAGGGAATGTTCTGGAAACACCATATATTTT
j_gene: TRBJ1-5; abundance: once; d_gene: -; v_gene: TRBV4-2; CDR3aa: CASSQDSGGDGYQPQHF; CDR3nt: TGTGCCAGCAGCCAAGATAGCGGTGGTGACGGCTATCAGCCCCAGCATTTT
j_gene: TRBJ2-7; abundance: once; d_gene: TRBD2; v_gene: TRBV6-1; CDR3aa: CASSGEERGDTYEQYF; CDR3nt: TGTGCCAGCAGTGGGGAAGAGCGGGGGGATACCTACGAGCAGTACTTC
j_gene: TRBJ2-6; abundance: -; d_gene: -; v_gene: TRBV6-5; CDR3aa: CASRLSGANVLTF; CDR3nt: TGTGCCAGCAGACTCTCTGGGGCCAACGTCCTGACTTTC
j_gene: TRBJ2-1; abundance: -; d_gene: TRBD2; v_gene: TRBV11-2; CDR3aa: CASSLRRGDYNEQFF; CDR3nt: TGTGCCAGCAGCTTAAGGCGGGGGGACTACAATGAGCAGTTCTTC
j_gene: TRBJ1-4; abundance: -; d_gene: -; v_gene: TRBV5-1; CDR3aa: CASSAGPGEKLFF; CDR3nt: TGCGCCAGCAGCGCTGGACCGGGGGAAAAACTGTTTTTT
j_gene: TRBJ1-2; abundance: -; d_gene: -; v_gene: TRBV7-9; CDR3aa: CASVPQGTYGYTF; CDR3nt: TGTGCCAGCGTTCCACAGGGCACCTATGGCTACACCTTC
j_gene: TRBJ2-1; abundance: -; d_gene: -; v_gene: TRBV5-1; CDR3aa: CASSLEQGVPYNEQFF; CDR3nt: TGCGCCAGCAGCTTGGAACAGGGAGTCCCCTACAATGAGCAGTTCTTC
j_gene: TRBJ1-2; abundance: -; d_gene: TRBD1; v_gene: TRBV9; CDR3aa: CASSATGQGHGYTF; CDR3nt: TGTGCCAGCAGCGCGACTGGACAGGGCCATGGCTACACCTTC
j_gene: TRBJ2-7; abundance: once; d_gene: TRBD1; v_gene: TRBV5-1; CDR3aa: CASSTTGGSYEQYF; CDR3nt: TGCGCCAGCAGCACAACAGGGGGCTCCTACGAGCAGTACTTC
j_gene: TRBJ2-1; abundance: -; d_gene: -; v_gene: TRBV11-2; CDR3aa: CASSLHFVGSPQFF; CDR3nt: TGTGCCAGCAGCTTACATTTTGTCGGGTCCCCCCAGTTCTTC
j_gene: TRBJ2-7; abundance: -; d_gene: -; v_gene: TRBV10-1; CDR3aa: CASQARNSYEQYF; CDR3nt: TGCGCCAGTCAAGCGAGGAACTCCTACGAGCAGTACTTC
j_gene: TRBJ1-2; abundance: once; d_gene: -; v_gene: TRBV7-8; CDR3aa: CASSSNSYGYTF; CDR3nt: TGTGCCAGCAGCTCGAACAGCTATGGCTACACCTTC
j_gene: TRBJ2-7; abundance: -; d_gene: -; v_gene: TRBV6-5; CDR3aa: CACSGGGRFYEQYF; CDR3nt: TGTGCCTGCTCTGGTGGAGGGAGATTCTACGAGCAGTACTTC
j_gene: TRBJ2-2; abundance: -; d_gene: -; v_gene: TRBV7-7; CDR3aa: CASSLVPSDILNTGELFF; CDR3nt: TGTGCTAGCAGCTTAGTGCCGAGTGACATCCTAAACACCGGGGAGCTGTTTTTT